This record looks at one T cell receptor (beta chain) sequence and its context. The data stem from a study of blood T cell repertoires in COVID-19. Only in-frame clones appear in the TCRdb table, and some are missing; sequencing was by immunoSEQ multiplex PCR. Of approximately 40,000 clones in the sample, roughly 88% were seen once. The CDR3 spans 15 residues. V was pared by 5 bases and J by 2 bases, with 7 bases of the junction left unmatched. Germline assignment: CDR1 SGHNT and CDR2 YENEEA. The sample taken for sequencing was peripheral blood. The receptor's source is a woman aged 70-85 years with acute or convalescent COVID-19. The chain uses TRBV11-3 and TRBJ2-5, with TRBD1 matching 8 bases. The CDR3 DNA reads TGTGCCAGCAGCGTCGCCGGGACAGGACAAGAGACCCAGTACTTC. Translating it yields CASSVAGTGQETQYF.